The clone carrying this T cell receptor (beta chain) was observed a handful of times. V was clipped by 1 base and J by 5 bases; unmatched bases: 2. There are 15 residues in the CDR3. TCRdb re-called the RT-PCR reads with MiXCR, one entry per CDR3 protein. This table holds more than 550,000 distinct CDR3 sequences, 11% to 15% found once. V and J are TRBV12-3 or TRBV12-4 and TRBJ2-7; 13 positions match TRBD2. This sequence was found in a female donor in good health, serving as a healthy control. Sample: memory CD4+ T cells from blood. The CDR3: CASSLVGLAGNEQYF. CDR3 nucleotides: TGTGCCAGCAGTTTAGTGGGACTAGCGGGAAACGAGCAGTACTTC.